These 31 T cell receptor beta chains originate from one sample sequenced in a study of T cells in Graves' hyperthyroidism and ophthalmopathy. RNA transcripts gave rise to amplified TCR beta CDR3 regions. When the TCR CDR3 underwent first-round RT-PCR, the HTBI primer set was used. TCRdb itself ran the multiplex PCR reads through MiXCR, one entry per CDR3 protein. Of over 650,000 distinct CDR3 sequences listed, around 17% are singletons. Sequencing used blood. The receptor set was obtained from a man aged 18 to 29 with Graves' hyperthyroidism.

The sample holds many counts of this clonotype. The CDR3 sequence: CAWSGPGSNQPQHF. The CDR3 coding sequence is TGTGCCTGGAGTGGCCCAGGGAGCAATCAGCCCCAGCATTTT. The genes are TRBV30 and TRBJ1-5, with D possibly matching TRBD1 (5 bases). The CDR3 length is 14 residues. The V gene's germline CDR1 is GTSNPN and CDR2 SVGIG (reference sequence). The ends were cut back, 1 base at V and 1 base at J, with 8 bases in the middle.

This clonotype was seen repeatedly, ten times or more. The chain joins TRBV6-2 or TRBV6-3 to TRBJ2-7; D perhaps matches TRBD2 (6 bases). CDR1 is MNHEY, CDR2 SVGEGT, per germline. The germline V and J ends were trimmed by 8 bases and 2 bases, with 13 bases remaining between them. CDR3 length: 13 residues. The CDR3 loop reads CASRWGGTYEQYF. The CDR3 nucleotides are TGTGCCAGCCGGTGGGGCGGGACCTACGAGCAGTACTTC.

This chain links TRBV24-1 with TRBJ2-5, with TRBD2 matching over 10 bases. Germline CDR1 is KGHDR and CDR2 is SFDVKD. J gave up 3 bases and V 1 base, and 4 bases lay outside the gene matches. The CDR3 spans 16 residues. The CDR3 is CATSDFRLAGEETQYF. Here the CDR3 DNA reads TGTGCCACCAGTGATTTTAGGCTAGCGGGAGAAGAGACCCAGTACTTC.

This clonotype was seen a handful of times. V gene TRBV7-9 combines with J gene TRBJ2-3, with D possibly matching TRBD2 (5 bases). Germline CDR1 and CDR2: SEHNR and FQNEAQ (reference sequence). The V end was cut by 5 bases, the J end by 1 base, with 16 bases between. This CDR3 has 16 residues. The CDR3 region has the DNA TGTGCCAGCAGCCCCGCTCTCGGGGTTCGCACAGATACGCAGTATTTT. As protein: CASSPALGVRTDTQYF.

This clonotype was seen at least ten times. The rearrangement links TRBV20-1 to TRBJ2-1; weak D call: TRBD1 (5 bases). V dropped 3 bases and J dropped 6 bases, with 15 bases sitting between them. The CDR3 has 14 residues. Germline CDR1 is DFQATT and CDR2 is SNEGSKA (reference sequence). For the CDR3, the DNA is TGCAGTGCTAGCCCCCCTTGGGGCTTCAATGAGCAGTTCTTC. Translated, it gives CSASPPWGFNEQFF.

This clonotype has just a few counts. CDR3 in DNA: TGTGCCAGCAGCTTCGCCAGGGCGACAGATACGCAGTATTTT. Translating it yields CASSFARATDTQYF. The rearrangement joins TRBV7-2 to TRBJ2-3; perhaps TRBD1 as D (5 bases). This CDR3 contains 14 residues. Deletions cut 3 bases from V and 3 bases from J, with 10 bases between. CDR1 SGHTA and CDR2 FQGNSA come from the germline V gene.

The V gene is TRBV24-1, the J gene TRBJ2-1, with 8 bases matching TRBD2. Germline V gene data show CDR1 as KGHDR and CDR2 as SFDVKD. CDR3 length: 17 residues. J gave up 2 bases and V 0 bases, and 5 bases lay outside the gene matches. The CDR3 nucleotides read TGTGCCACCAGTGATTTGCCGAGCGGGAGTCCCTACAATGAGCAGTTCTTC. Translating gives CATSDLPSGSPYNEQFF.

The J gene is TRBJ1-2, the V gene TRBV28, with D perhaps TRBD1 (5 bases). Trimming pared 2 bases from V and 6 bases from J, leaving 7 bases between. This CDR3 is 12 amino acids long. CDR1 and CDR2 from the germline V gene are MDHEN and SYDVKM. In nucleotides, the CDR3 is TGTGCCAGCAGTTTAGAACAGGATGGCTACACCTTC. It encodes CASSLEQDGYTF.

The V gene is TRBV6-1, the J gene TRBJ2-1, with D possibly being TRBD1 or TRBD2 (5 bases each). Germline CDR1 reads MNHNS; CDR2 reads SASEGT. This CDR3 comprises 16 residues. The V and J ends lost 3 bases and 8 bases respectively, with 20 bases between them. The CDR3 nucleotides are TGTGCCAGCAGTGACCGGGGACGGCGGCCATACGATGAGCAGTTCTTC. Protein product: CASSDRGRRPYDEQFF.

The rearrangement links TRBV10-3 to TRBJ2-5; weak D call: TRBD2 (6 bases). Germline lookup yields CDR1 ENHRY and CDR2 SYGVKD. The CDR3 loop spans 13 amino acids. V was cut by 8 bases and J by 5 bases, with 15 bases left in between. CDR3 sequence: CAIGAGPGETQYF. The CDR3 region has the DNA TGTGCCATCGGCGCGGGGCCCGGTGAGACCCAGTACTTC.

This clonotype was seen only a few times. The CDR3: CASSPRLAGGALAKNIQYF. In DNA, the CDR3 is TGTGCCAGCAGCCCCAGACTAGCGGGAGGGGCACTAGCCAAAAACATTCAGTACTTC. The J gene is TRBJ2-4, the V gene TRBV7-9, with 14 bases matching TRBD2. This CDR3 contains 19 residues. The germline gives CDR1 SEHNR, CDR2 FQNEAQ (reference sequence). The V and J ends lost 5 bases and 0 bases, in that order; junction bases with no gene match: 9.

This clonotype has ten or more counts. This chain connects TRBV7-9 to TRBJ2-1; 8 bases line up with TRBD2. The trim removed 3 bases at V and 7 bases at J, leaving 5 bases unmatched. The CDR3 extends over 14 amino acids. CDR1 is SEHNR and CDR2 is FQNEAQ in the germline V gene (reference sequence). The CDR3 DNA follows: TGTGCCAGCAGCTTCTCGGGAGGGCCAAATGAGCAGTTCTTC. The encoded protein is CASSFSGGPNEQFF.

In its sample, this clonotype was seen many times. The CDR3 DNA reads as TGTGCCAGCAGGCCAAGGACTAGCGGGACGGGAATGCTTGAGCAGTTCTTC. Amino acid sequence: CASRPRTSGTGMLEQFF. V is TRBV27 and J is TRBJ2-1, with 12 bases lining up with TRBD2. The germline gives CDR1 MNHEY, CDR2 SMNVEV (reference sequence). There are 17 residues in the CDR3. After removal of 6 bases from V and 9 bases from J, the junction contained 15 bases not matched to a gene.

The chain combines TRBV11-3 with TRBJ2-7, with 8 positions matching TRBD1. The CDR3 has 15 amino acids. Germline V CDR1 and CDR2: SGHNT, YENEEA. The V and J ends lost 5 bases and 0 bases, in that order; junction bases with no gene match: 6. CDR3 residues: CASSARTGSSYEQYF. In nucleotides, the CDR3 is TGTGCCAGCAGCGCGCGGACAGGGAGCTCCTACGAGCAGTACTTC.

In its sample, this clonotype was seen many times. CDR3 bases: TGCGCCAGCAGCTCCGGGACTAGCGGGAGGGCGCGAGAGCAGTACTTC. Its translation: CASSSGTSGRAREQYF. The rearrangement links TRBV5-1 to TRBJ2-7; 16 positions match TRBD2. With 3 bases clipped from V and 7 bases from J, the junction kept 7 bases outside the gene matches. Germline CDR1 SGHRS, CDR2 YFSETQ. The length of the CDR3 is 16 residues.

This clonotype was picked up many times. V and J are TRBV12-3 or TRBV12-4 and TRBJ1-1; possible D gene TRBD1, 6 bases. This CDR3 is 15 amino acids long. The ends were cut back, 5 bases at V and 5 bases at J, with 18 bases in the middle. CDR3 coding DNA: TGTGCCAGCAGTCTGGGATGGGGGGCGGTTACTGAAGCTTTCTTT. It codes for CASSLGWGAVTEAFF.

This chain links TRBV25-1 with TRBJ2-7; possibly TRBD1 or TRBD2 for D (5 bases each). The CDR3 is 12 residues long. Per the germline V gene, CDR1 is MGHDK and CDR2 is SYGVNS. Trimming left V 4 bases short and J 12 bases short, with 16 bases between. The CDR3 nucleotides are TGTGCCAGCAGTGCCTCCGGGACCCTGCCGTACTTC. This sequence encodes CASSASGTLPYF.

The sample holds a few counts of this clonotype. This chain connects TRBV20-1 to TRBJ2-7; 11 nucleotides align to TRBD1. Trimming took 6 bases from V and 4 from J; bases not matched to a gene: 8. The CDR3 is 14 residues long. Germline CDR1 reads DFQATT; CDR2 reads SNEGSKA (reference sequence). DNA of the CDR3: TGCAGTGCAGCTAGGACAGGGGGCATTTACGAGCAGTACTTC. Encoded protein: CSAARTGGIYEQYF.

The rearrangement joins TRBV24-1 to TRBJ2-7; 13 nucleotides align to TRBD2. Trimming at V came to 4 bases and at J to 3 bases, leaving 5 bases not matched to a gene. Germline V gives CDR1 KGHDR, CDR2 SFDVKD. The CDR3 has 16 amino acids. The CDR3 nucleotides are TGTGCCACCAGTGAGCCGGGACTAGCGGGAAGCTACGAGCAGTACTTC. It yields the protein CATSEPGLAGSYEQYF.

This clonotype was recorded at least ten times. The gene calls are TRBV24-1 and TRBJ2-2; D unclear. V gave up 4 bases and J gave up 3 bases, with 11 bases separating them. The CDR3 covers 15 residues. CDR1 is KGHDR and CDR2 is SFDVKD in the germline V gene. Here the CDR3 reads CATSESPRDTGELFF. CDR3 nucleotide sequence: TGTGCCACCAGTGAGTCACCCCGGGACACCGGGGAGCTGTTTTTT.

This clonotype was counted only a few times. CDR3 sequence (DNA): TGTGCCAGCAGTCCTAGCGGGACGGTAAACGAGCAGTACTTC. This translates into CASSPSGTVNEQYF. V gene TRBV28 combines with J gene TRBJ2-7; 9 positions agree with TRBD2. CDR1 and CDR2 (germline): MDHEN, SYDVKM. The V segment lost 5 bases and the J segment 5 bases; nucleotides outside the gene matches: 7. This CDR3 contains 14 residues.

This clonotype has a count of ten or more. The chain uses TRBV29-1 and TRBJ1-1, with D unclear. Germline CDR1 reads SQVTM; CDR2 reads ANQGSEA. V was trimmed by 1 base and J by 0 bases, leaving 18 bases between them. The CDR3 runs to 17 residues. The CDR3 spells CSVEGYIGPGMNTEAFF. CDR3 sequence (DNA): TGCAGCGTTGAAGGGTACATCGGTCCGGGAATGAACACTGAAGCTTTCTTT.

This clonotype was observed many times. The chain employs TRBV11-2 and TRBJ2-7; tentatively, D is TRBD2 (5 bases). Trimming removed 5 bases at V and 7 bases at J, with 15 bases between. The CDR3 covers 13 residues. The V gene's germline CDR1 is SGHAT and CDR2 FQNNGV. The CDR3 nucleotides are TGTGCCAGCAGCCGGACCGGAGGCCGGGAGCAGTACTTC. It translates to CASSRTGGREQYF.

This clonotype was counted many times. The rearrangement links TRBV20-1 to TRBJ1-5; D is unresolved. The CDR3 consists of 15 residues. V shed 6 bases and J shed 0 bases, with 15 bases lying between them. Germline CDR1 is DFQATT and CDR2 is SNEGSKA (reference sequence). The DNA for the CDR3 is TGCAGTGCCATGGCCGGCGGGAATAGCAATCAGCCCCAGCATTTT. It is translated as CSAMAGGNSNQPQHF.

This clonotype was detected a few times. The CDR3 spells CASSIPPGQSMNTEAFF. The CDR3 bases are TGTGCCAGCAGCATCCCCCCCGGGCAGTCTATGAACACTGAAGCTTTCTTT. The chain uses TRBV7-2 and TRBJ1-1; D is unclear. CDR1 is SGHTA, CDR2 FQGNSA, per germline. CDR3 length: 17 amino acids. Trimming removed 5 bases at V and 0 bases at J, with 19 bases between.

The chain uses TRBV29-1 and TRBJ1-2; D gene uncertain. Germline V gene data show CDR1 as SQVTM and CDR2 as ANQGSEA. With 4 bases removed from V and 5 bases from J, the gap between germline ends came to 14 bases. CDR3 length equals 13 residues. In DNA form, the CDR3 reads TGCAGCGTTGGTCCGACGGTGAATTATGGCTACACCTTC. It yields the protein CSVGPTVNYGYTF.

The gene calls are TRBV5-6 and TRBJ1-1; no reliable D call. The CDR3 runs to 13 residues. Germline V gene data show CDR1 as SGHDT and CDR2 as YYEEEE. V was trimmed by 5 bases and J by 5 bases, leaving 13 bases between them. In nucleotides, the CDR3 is TGTGCCAGCAGTAGTCGGGAGTCAACTGAAGCTTTCTTT. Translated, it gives CASSSRESTEAFF.

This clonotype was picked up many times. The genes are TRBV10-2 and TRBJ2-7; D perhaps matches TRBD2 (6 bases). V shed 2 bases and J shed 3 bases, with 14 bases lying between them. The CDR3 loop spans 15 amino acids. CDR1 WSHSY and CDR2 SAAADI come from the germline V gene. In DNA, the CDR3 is TGCGCCAGCAGTGAGGGGACGGGAGCGATCTACGAGCAGTACTTC. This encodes CASSEGTGAIYEQYF.

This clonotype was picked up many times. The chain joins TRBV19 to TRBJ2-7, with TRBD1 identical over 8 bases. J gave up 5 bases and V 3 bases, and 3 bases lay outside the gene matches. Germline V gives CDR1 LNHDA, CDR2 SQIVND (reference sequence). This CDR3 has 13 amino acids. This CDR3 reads CASSIATGDEQYF. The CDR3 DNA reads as TGTGCCAGTAGTATCGCGACAGGGGACGAGCAGTACTTC.

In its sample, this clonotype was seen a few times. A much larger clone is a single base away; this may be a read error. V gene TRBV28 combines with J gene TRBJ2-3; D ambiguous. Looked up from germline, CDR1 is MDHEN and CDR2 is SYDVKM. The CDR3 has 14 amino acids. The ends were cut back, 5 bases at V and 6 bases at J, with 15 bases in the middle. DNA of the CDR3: TGTGCCAGCAGTCCACCCTCCCTAATTGATACGCAGTATTTT. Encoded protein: CASSPPSLIDTQYF.

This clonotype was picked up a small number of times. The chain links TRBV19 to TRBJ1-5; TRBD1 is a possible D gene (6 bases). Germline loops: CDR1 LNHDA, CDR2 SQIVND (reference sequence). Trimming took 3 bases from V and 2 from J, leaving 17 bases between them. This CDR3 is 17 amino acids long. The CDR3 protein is CASSIRQVEYGNQPQHF. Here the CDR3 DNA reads TGTGCCAGTAGTATTCGACAGGTCGAGTACGGCAATCAGCCCCAGCATTTT.